This entry lists 2 T cell receptor beta chains sequenced from one sample in a study of EBV T-cell therapy then PD-1 blockade in nasopharyngeal carcinoma. These TCRs are of unknown antigen specificity. The data were produced by immunoSEQ multiplex PCR, yet TCRdb's version contains in-frame clones alone and is incomplete. The sample lists some 19,000 clones, 84% occurring once. The sample's treatment: AdE1-LMPpoly-expanded autologous EBV-specific T-cell therapy followed by anti-PD-1 nivolumab. The specimen comprised CD8+ T cells from blood, sampled between days 30 and 35 from a patient whose treatment included autologous EBV-specific T cells and nivolumab. The receptors derive from a man aged 35 to 55 with nasopharyngeal carcinoma.

J is TRBJ1-2 and V is TRBV9; D gene unclear. V shed 4 bases and J shed 4 bases, with 8 bases lying between them. This CDR3 contains 12 residues. The germline V gene has CDR1 SGDLS and CDR2 YYNGEE. As DNA, the CDR3 is TGTGCCAGCAGCCCTGGTTTCTATGGCTACACCTTC. The encoded protein is CASSPGFYGYTF.

This chain uses TRBV7-6 with TRBJ2-3, with 8 bases fitting TRBD2. There are 18 residues in the CDR3. Germline-derived CDR1 and CDR2 are SGHVS and FNYEAQ. V gave up 3 bases and J gave up 2 bases; unmatched junction bases: 13. The CDR3, as DNA: TGTGCCAGCAGCTTGGCCGAAAGGAGCGGGGGCCTCACAGATACGCAGTATTTT. Translating gives CASSLAERSGGLTDTQYF. Full variable domain (missing parts from reference TRBV7-6 and TRBJ2-3): GAGVSQSPRYKVTKRGQDVALRCDPISGHVSLYWYRQALGQGPEFLTYFNYEAQQDKSGLPNDRFSAERPEGSISTLTIQRTEQRDSAMYRCASSLAERSGGLTDTQYFGPGTRLTVL.